This T cell receptor (beta chain) was recorded in a study of T cell responses to AZD1222 COVID-19 vaccine (dated by TCRdb to 2020 to 2022). Background for the entire study: AZD1222 recipients with second doses at about 4 weeks or about 12 weeks were pooled, because spike-specific TCR depth and breadth did not differ between schedules. TCR sequencing covered roughly 230 trial participants: some 210 given two doses of AZD1222 and 26 given two doses of MenACWY control vaccine. Trial participants were enrolled by age into 18-55, 56-69 and 70-plus year subgroups, with approximately 160, 26 and 62 TCR-sequenced participants respectively.

Explained via the paper, the time point label denotes: baseline before first vaccination. Vaccinee samples came from UK trials COV001 and COV002, including a single-blind randomized controlled phase 2/3 trial of AZD1222 (ChAdOx1 nCoV-19) in healthy adults. For TCRbeta chain sequencing, PBMC samples were collected from trial participants at day 0 and at day 28 after the second dose. In regard to this clone: Its antigen has not been determined. No qualities accompany the bases; no much larger clone lies one base away.

The CDR3 regions of human TCRbeta chains were analyzed by immunosequencing. On the study's bioinformatics: TCRs in the repertoires were matched against a reference library of SARS-CoV-2-specific TCRs that had been generated with the MIRA antigen-specificity platform. Breadth meant the fraction of unique TCRs that were SARS-CoV-2-associated, whereas depth meant the fraction of total T cells that were SARS-CoV-2-associated. Each spike-specific TCR was assigned to its reactive spike region and to a CD4 or CD8 class using the MIRA data. Log10-transformed breadth and depth values were compared by one-way ANOVA with Sidak's multiple comparisons tests. This immuneACCESS table, as held by TCRdb, lists in-frame sequences with V and J called but not all clones. Of the missing ones, under half trace to an unresolved V gene in checked studies; the others have no known cause. The V and J calls and clone size come from that table; D and trimming were worked out from the DNA. This sample is represented by 150,000 to 200,000 clones; 85% to 95% of them were singletons. In total, the top ten clones hold 3% to 5% of the sample.

V is shortened by 7 bases, J by 2 bases, and the region joining them spans 14 bases. The CDR3 contains 14 residues, cysteine and phenylalanine counted. Only the CDR3 part of the read is kept: 42 bases, read in frame from the first base. Reading the germline V gene (reference sequence) gives CDR1 MNHEY and CDR2 SMNVEV. Findings and caveats that apply to the study as a whole: Reportedly, almost half of the unique spike-specific TCRs recognized epitopes lying outside the regions that are mutated in the B.1.351 and B.1.1.7 variants. After two AZD1222 doses, spike-specific TCR breadth and depth were significantly higher than at day 0 and than in MenACWY recipients. Because no day 14 peak-response samples were available, repertoires were characterized only after the peak T cell response. Participants were mostly white British and included more females than males, and it was suggested by the authors that clonal diversity may have been underestimated. Only 5 to 7 AZD1222 recipients were SARS-CoV-2 seropositive at baseline, limiting conclusions about previously exposed vaccinees. CD4 TCRs associated with the vaccine covered the entire spike protein, and the dominant responses were in regions 160-218 and 743-854. In the small 56-69-year group, the increase in depth fell short of significance, most likely because of low power.

This TCR was recovered from an adult in good health. This chain is built from TRBV27 and TRBJ2-5, with no D gene named confidently. The sample here was peripheral blood, taken on day 0 of AZD1222 vaccination. In nucleotides, the sequence is TGTGCCAGCACCACTCTGGCTCAACAAGAGACCCAGTACTTC. It translates as CASTTLAQQETQYF.